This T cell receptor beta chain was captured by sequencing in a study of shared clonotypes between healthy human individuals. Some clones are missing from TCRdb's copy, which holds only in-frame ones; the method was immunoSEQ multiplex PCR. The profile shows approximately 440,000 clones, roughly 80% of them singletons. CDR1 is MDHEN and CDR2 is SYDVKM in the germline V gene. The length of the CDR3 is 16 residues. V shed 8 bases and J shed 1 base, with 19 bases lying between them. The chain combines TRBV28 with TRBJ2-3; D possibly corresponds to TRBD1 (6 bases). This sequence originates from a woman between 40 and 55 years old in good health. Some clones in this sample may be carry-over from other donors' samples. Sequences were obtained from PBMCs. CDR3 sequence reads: CASPTGRPHGTDTQYF. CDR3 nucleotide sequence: TGTGCCAGCCCGACAGGACGACCGCATGGCACAGATACGCAGTATTTT.